This passage covers 9 T cell receptor beta chains from one sample sequenced in a study of cytomegalovirus exposure and HLA in healthy donors. Both 60 Vbeta primers and 13 Jbeta primers went into the PCR. Sequencing was performed with immunoSEQ multiplex PCR; in TCRdb, only in-frame clones are kept and a portion is missing. This listing includes about 65,000 clones. Sequencing input: PBMCs. The receptor source for this set is a boy younger than 18 in good health and CMV-seronegative.

J is TRBJ2-5 and V is TRBV27; D is unresolved. V was cut by 5 bases and J by 2 bases, with 6 bases left in between. From germline, CDR1 is MNHEY and CDR2 SMNVEV (reference sequence). The CDR3 extends over 12 amino acids. CDR3 sequence reads: CASSREQETQYF. The CDR3 DNA is TGTGCCAGCAGTCGCGAACAAGAGACCCAGTACTTC.

The V gene is TRBV7-9, the J gene TRBJ1-2; 7 positions agree with TRBD1. J was trimmed by 4 bases and V by 5 bases; bases with no gene match: 10. Germline loops: CDR1 SEHNR, CDR2 FQNEAQ (reference sequence). The length of the CDR3 is 15 residues. The CDR3 loop reads CASSLQPDRSYGYTF. CDR3 bases: TGTGCCAGCAGCCTCCAACCGGACAGGAGCTATGGCTACACCTTC. Full variable domain (outside the CDR3, taken from reference TRBV7-9 and TRBJ1-2): DTGVSQNPRHKITKRGQNVTFRCDPISEHNRLYWYRQTLGQGPEFLTYFQNEAQLEKSRLLSDRFSAERPKGSFSTLEIQRTEQGDSAMYLCASSLQPDRSYGYTFGSGTRLTVV.

V usage is TRBV29-1 and J usage is TRBJ2-2; D possibly corresponds to TRBD1 (5 bases). CDR1 and CDR2 (germline): SQVTM, ANQGSEA. The CDR3 contains 12 residues. Between the trimmed V and J ends, which lost 6 bases and 1 base, there was a span of 6 bases. For the CDR3, the DNA is TGCAGCGTACAGGAGAACACCGGGGAGCTGTTTTTT. This codes for CSVQENTGELFF.

J is TRBJ2-7 and V is TRBV21-1; the table's D call, TRBD1, has no DNA check behind it. TRBV21-1 is termed a pseudogene. There are 13 residues in the CDR3. The CDR3: CASRVTGGYEQYF. DNA for the CDR3: TGTGCCAGCAGGGTGACAGGGGGCTACGAGCAGTACTTC.

The rearrangement joins TRBV9 to TRBJ2-2; weak D call: TRBD2 (5 bases). The CDR3 runs 17 residues. The germline gives CDR1 SGDLS, CDR2 YYNGEE. V dropped 0 bases and J dropped 1 base, with 13 bases sitting between them. This CDR3 is CASSVAIAGGNTGELFF. As DNA, the CDR3 is TGTGCCAGCAGCGTAGCTATAGCAGGAGGGAACACCGGGGAGCTGTTTTTT.

The CDR3 sequence: CASRNPGVNEAFF. In DNA, the CDR3 is TGTGCCAGCAGGAACCCGGGAGTTAATGAAGCTTTCTTT. The chain carries TRBV2 and TRBJ1-1; D not certain. The CDR3 is 13 amino acids. The V and J ends lost 6 bases and 7 bases respectively, with 15 bases between them. Looked up from germline, CDR1 is SNHLY and CDR2 is FYNNEI.

This rearrangement joins TRBV6-1 to TRBJ2-7; a possible D gene is TRBD2 (5 bases). This CDR3 spans 14 amino acids. The germline CDR1 and CDR2 sequences are MNHNS and SASEGT. Trimming stripped 5 bases from V and 3 bases from J, with 14 bases between. Here the CDR3 reads CASSLRIRGYEQYF. The CDR3 DNA follows: TGTGCCAGCAGTCTTCGGATCCGGGGCTACGAGCAGTACTTC.

The chain couples TRBV18 to TRBJ1-1, with D possibly TRBD1 on 5 matching bases. Germline V gene sequence: CDR1 KGHSH, CDR2 LQKENI. Trimming cost V 5 bases and J 2 bases, with 9 bases left between them. CDR3 size: 13 residues. The CDR3 loop reads CASSKTANTEAFF. CDR3 DNA sequence: TGTGCCAGCTCAAAGACAGCCAACACTGAAGCTTTCTTT.

V and J are TRBV7-9 and TRBJ2-2; 10 bases are a match to TRBD1. CDR3 length: 16 amino acids. The V gene end was trimmed by 1 base and the J gene end by 3 bases; junction bases not matched to a gene: 2. In germline, CDR1 is SEHNR, CDR2 FQNEAQ (reference sequence). CDR3 bases: TGTGCCAGCAGCTTAGGACAGGGGGCTGACACCGGGGAGCTGTTTTTT. This codes for CASSLGQGADTGELFF.